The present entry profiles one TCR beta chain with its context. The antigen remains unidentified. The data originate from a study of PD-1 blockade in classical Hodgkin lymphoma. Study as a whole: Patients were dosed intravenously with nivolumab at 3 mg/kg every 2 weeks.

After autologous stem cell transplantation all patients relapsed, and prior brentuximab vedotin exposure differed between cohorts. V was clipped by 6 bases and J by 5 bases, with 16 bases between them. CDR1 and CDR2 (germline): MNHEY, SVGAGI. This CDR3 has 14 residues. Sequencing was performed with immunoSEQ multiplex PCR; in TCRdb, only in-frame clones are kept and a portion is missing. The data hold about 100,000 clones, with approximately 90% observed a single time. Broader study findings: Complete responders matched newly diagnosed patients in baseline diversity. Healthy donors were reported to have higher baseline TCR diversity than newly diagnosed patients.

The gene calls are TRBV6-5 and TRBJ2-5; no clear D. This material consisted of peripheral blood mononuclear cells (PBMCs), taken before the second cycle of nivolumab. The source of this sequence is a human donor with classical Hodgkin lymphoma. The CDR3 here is CASRALGLPETQYF. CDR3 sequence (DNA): TGTGCCAGCAGGGCCCTCGGGCTCCCGGAGACCCAGTACTTC.